This T cell receptor (beta chain) is drawn from a study of blood T cell repertoires in COVID-19. Across the whole study: Specimens from acute and convalescent COVID-19 originated in the United States, Italy and Spain. PBMCs, B-cell-depleted T cells, or T cells were the source of the cDNA or gDNA that made up the material.

Trimming cost V 3 bases and J 5 bases; bases outside gene matches: 5. This CDR3 comprises 15 residues. In germline, CDR1 is KGHSH, CDR2 LQKENI. In the original workflow: Reference gene primer amplification in the assay estimated nucleated cell counts. The repertoire was sequenced with immunoSEQ multiplex PCR; TCRdb's copy has only in-frame clones and lacks some. V and J calls and clone size come straight from that table; D and trimming were deduced from the DNA. The sample yields 150,000 to 200,000 clones, roughly 82% seen once. The source material was peripheral blood. The sequence was collected from a woman aged 70 to 79 with acute or convalescent COVID-19. The chain has TRBV18 and TRBJ1-2, with 11 bases that match TRBD1. CDR3 in amino acids: CASSPPGQGEYGYTF. Here the CDR3 DNA reads TGTGCCAGCTCACCCCCGGGACAGGGGGAGTATGGCTACACCTTC. Full variable domain (missing parts from reference TRBV18 and TRBJ1-2): NAGVMQNPRHLVRRRGQEARLRCSPMKGHSHVYWYRQLPEEGLKFMVYLQKENIIDESGMPKERFSAEFPKEGPSILRIQQVVRGDSAAYFCASSPPGQGEYGYTFGSGTRLTVV.